This T cell receptor (beta chain) was captured by sequencing in a study of blood T cell repertoires in COVID-19. Study-wide context: There were acute and convalescent COVID-19 samples, and they came from the United States, Italy and Spain. The analysed material was cDNA or gDNA that came from T cells, B-cell-depleted T cells, or PBMCs.

The germline CDR1 and CDR2 sequences are SNHLY and FYNNEI. This CDR3 spans 17 amino acids. The ends were cut back, 6 bases at V and 0 bases at J, with 20 bases in the middle. Source study methods: Estimates of nucleated cell counts were drawn from the amplification of reference gene primers. TCRdb keeps only in-frame clones here, not all; method: immunoSEQ multiplex PCR. For V, J and clone size, that table is used; D and trimming come from the DNA. The sample includes approximately 13,000 clones, roughly 73% seen only once; the top ten take over 9.5%. This clone was counted once. The rearrangement links TRBV2 to TRBJ1-2; tentatively, D is TRBD1 (5 bases). The source of this sequence is a man in his 70s with acute or convalescent COVID-19. The sample consisted of peripheral blood. The chain's CDR3 is CASRARITGGANYGYTF. Here the CDR3 DNA reads TGTGCCAGCAGGGCTCGTATAACAGGTGGCGCTAACTATGGCTACACCTTC.